The next 3 T cell receptor beta chains were all read from a single sample in a study of blood T cell repertoires in COVID-19. Generated by immunoSEQ multiplex PCR, the TCRdb table keeps only in-frame clones and is missing some. The data show 250,000 to 300,000 clones, about nine tenths seen once. The sequenced sample consisted of peripheral blood. The receptors come from a woman in her forties or fifties who had recovered from COVID-19.

The rearrangement uses TRBV12-3 or TRBV12-4 and TRBJ1-2; weak D call: TRBD1 (5 bases). CDR3 length equals 13 residues. Trimming cost V 6 bases and J 5 bases, with 13 bases left between them. This chain's CDR3 is CASRGREGYGYTF. The CDR3 DNA reads as TGTGCCAGCAGAGGCAGGGAAGGGTATGGCTACACCTTC.

The chain couples TRBV29-1 to TRBJ1-4; 9 bases are shared with TRBD1. The CDR3 spans 13 residues. V trimming: 6 bases; J trimming: 5 bases; junction bases outside the gene matches: 4. Germline V gene data show CDR1 as SQVTM and CDR2 as ANQGSEA. CDR3 amino acids: CSVWDRVNEKLFF. The CDR3 coding sequence is TGCAGCGTATGGGACAGGGTAAATGAAAAACTGTTTTTT.

V is TRBV28 and J is TRBJ2-7; 7 positions agree with TRBD2. Germline V gives CDR1 MDHEN, CDR2 SYDVKM. The V segment lost 5 bases and the J segment 3 bases; nucleotides outside the gene matches: 7. The CDR3 consists of 14 residues. Here the CDR3 DNA reads TGTGCCAGCAGTGAGTCGGGGAGGGACTACGAGCAGTACTTC. Translation: CASSESGRDYEQYF. The full variable domain, in which reference TRBV28 and TRBJ2-7 provide the parts outside the CDR3, is DVKVTQSSRYLVKRTGEKVFLECVQDMDHENMFWYRQDPGLGLRLIYFSYDVKMKEKGDIPEGYSVSREKKERFSLILESASTNQTSMYLCASSESGRDYEQYFGPGTRLTVT.